This T cell receptor beta chain was obtained from a study of shared clonotypes between healthy human individuals. The CDR3 contains 11 residues. V lost 0 bases and J 10 bases, leaving 4 bases between the germline ends. CDR1 WSHSY and CDR2 SAAADI come from the germline V gene. Naive CD8 cells, CD45RO-negative and positively selected for CCR7, excluded terminally differentiated effector memory CD45RA+ cells. Each subset's genomic DNA was split evenly across several immunoSEQ plates. The protocol was immunoSEQ multiplex PCR, while the TCRdb copy is restricted to in-frame clones and leaves out a portion. The table lists about 1,800,000 clones, roughly 94% of them singletons.

The chain links TRBV10-2 to TRBJ2-1; no reliable D call. The clonotype comes from a man younger than 35 in good health. Material: naive CD8+ T cells sorted from blood. The CDR3: CASSESFEQFF. The DNA for the CDR3 is TGCGCCAGCAGTGAGTCGTTCGAGCAGTTCTTC.